The 8 T cell receptor beta chains below come from one sample, sequenced in a study of T cell responses to AZD1222 COVID-19 vaccine. TCRdb keeps only in-frame clones here, not all; method: immunoSEQ multiplex PCR. The profile shows some 110,000 clones, around 89% of them singletons. The sample consisted of peripheral blood, taken 28 days after the second AZD1222 dose. These TCRs come from an adult who received the AZD1222 COVID-19 vaccine.

The V gene is TRBV24-1, the J gene TRBJ2-1; tentative D call: TRBD1 (6 bases). The germline V gene has CDR1 KGHDR and CDR2 SFDVKD. The V gene lost 7 bases and the J gene lost 5 bases, with 23 bases spanning the gap. This CDR3 has 17 amino acids. The CDR3 bases are TGTGCCACCAGCCCGGCGACAGTTCAAGGGACAAACAATGAGCAGTTCTTC. Its translation is CATSPATVQGTNNEQFF.

The chain has TRBV10-3 and TRBJ2-1; the D gene is possibly TRBD1 (5 bases). The CDR3 is made up of 12 amino acids. V lost 3 bases to trimming and J lost 13 bases, with 13 bases between them. Germline CDR1 is ENHRY and CDR2 is SYGVKD. For the CDR3, the DNA is TGTGCCATCAGTGATGCCCGGACAATTCAGTTCTTC. Translated: CAISDARTIQFF.

The chain carries TRBV28 and TRBJ2-4; 9 bases agree with TRBD1. Germline CDR1 and CDR2: MDHEN and SYDVKM. V trimming: 5 bases; J trimming: 0 bases; junction bases outside the gene matches: 8. CDR3 length equals 17 residues. DNA of the CDR3: TGTGCCAGCAGTACCCCGACAGGGGGAATAGCCAAAAACATTCAGTACTTC. This sequence encodes CASSTPTGGIAKNIQYF.

The V gene is TRBV6-5, the J gene TRBJ2-5; D is perhaps TRBD1 or TRBD2 (5 bases each). The CDR3 covers 13 residues. The V end lost 2 bases, the J end lost 7 bases, and 11 bases lay between the germline ends. Germline CDR1 and CDR2: MNHEY and SVGAGI. The CDR3 region has the DNA TGTGCCAGCAGTTACAACGAGGGACGGACCCAGTACTTC. Protein: CASSYNEGRTQYF.

This clone appeared a few times. The V call is TRBV27, the J call TRBJ1-2, with TRBD1 identical over 8 bases. Germline lookup yields CDR1 MNHEY and CDR2 SMNVEV (reference sequence). The CDR3 is made up of 13 amino acids. Losses at the gene ends were 6 bases for V and 2 bases for J; bases not matched to a gene: 2. The CDR3 is CASRGTGNYGYTF. For the CDR3, the DNA is TGTGCCAGCAGGGGGACAGGAAACTATGGCTACACCTTC.

This chain uses TRBV9 with TRBJ1-3; unclear D gene. V dropped 0 bases and J dropped 3 bases, with 4 bases sitting between them. CDR1 is SGDLS, CDR2 YYNGEE, per germline. The CDR3 has 13 residues. The DNA for the CDR3 is TGTGCCAGCAGCGTAGGGATTGGAAACACCATATATTTT. Its protein product is CASSVGIGNTIYF.

This clone came up once. The V gene is TRBV12-3 or TRBV12-4, the J gene TRBJ2-1; unclear D gene. This CDR3 comprises 11 residues. Trimming left V 6 bases short and J 6 bases short, with 6 bases between. The CDR3 nucleotides read TGTGCCAGCAGCCGGGTCAATGAGCAGTTCTTC. Amino acid sequence: CASSRVNEQFF.

The chain is built from TRBV19 and TRBJ1-1, with D unresolved. Germline loops: CDR1 LNHDA, CDR2 SQIVND (reference sequence). The length of the CDR3 is 14 residues. Trimming cost V 3 bases and J 8 bases, with 16 bases left between them. CDR3 nucleotide sequence: TGTGCCAGTAGTATCGGGGAGGAGTATTCGGAAGCTTTCTTT. Its protein product is CASSIGEEYSEAFF.